The 13 T cell receptor beta chains presented below share a single source sample, sequenced in a study of regulatory T cells in long-lasting Graves disease. Libraries of TCR beta came from iRepertoire HTBI primers plus Arm-PCR of CDR3 regions. One entry per CDR3 protein, called by TCRdb with MiXCR from the multiplex PCR reads. This repertoire shows just over 600,000 distinct CDR3 sequences, roughly 16% found once; its top ten account for around 19%. Time point indicated: newly diagnosed GD, antithyroid drugs for less than 3 months. The TCR library was made from RNA that had been extracted from PBMCs in TRIzol. This same sample was also part of a study on T cells in Graves' hyperthyroidism and ophthalmopathy.

The sequencing used peripheral blood mononuclear cells (PBMCs), collected at new diagnosis, from a patient treated with antithyroid drugs. The receptors here all came from a woman aged 25 to 39 with Graves disease.

In this sample, this clonotype turned up many times. The V gene is TRBV28, the J gene TRBJ1-5; 7 bases line up with TRBD1. V shed 6 bases, J shed 7 bases, and the junction held 12 bases outside the gene matches. Per the germline V gene, CDR1 is MDHEN and CDR2 is SYDVKM. The CDR3 spans 15 residues. The chain's CDR3 is CASRPLDREEQPQHF. As DNA, the CDR3 is TGTGCCAGCAGGCCCCTTGACAGGGAAGAACAGCCCCAGCATTTT.

The chain links TRBV29-1 to TRBJ1-2; D not resolved. The CDR3 is 11 amino acids. The germline V gene encodes CDR1 SQVTM and CDR2 ANQGSEA. V lost 3 bases to trimming and J lost 6 bases, with 8 bases between them. CDR3 protein: CSVDYRDGYTF. For the CDR3, the DNA is TGCAGCGTTGATTATAGAGATGGCTACACCTTC.

A remark on this clonotype: A much larger clone lies a single base off, so this may be a read error. The chain joins TRBV11-2 to TRBJ2-1, with 13 bases matching TRBD2. The germline V gene has CDR1 SGHAT and CDR2 FQNNGV. The CDR3 is 15 residues long. Here the CDR3 reads CTSSLTSGRSNEQFF. Here the CDR3 DNA reads TGTACCAGCAGCCTGACTAGCGGGAGGTCGAATGAGCAGTTCTTC.

The count of this clonotype is one. This may be a read error: a much more frequent sequence differs by one nucleotide. The chain employs TRBV2 and TRBJ1-5; possibly TRBD1 for D (5 bases). The CDR3 has 16 residues. CDR1 is SNHLY, CDR2 FYNNEI, per germline. CDR3 DNA sequence: TGTGCCATCAGTTCACCGGGGCCAAATAGCAATCAGCCCCAGCATTTT. It codes for CAISSPGPNSNQPQHF. Combining the CDR3 with reference TRBV2 and TRBJ1-5 gives the whole variable domain EPEVTQTPSHQVTQMGQEVILRCVPISNHLYFYWYRQILGQKVEFLVSFYNNEISEKSEIFDDQFSVERPDGSNFTLKIRSTKLEDSAMYFCAISSPGPNSNQPQHFGDGTRLSIL.

The rearrangement uses TRBV4-1 and TRBJ2-3, with D perhaps given as TRBD1 or TRBD2 (5 bases each). The CDR3 contains 15 residues. Deletions cut 0 bases from V and 6 bases from J, with 13 bases between. Germline V gene sequence: CDR1 MGHRA, CDR2 YSYEKL. The CDR3 bases are TGCGCCAGCAGCCAAGAAGGTGTCAGGGAGGATACGCAGTATTTT. Protein: CASSQEGVREDTQYF.

At least ten counts were recorded for this clonotype. The junction does not match germline at one end; this may be a read error. The rearrangement links TRBV5-1 to TRBJ1-1; D gene unclear. The CDR3 contains 14 residues. Germline V gives CDR1 SGHRS, CDR2 YFSETQ. The CDR3 DNA sequence: TGTGCCAGCAGCTTGGCCACCGTGAACACTGAAGCTTTCTTT. It encodes CASSLATVNTEAFF.

The chain links TRBV5-6 to TRBJ2-3; possibly TRBD1 for D (5 bases). This CDR3 is 16 amino acids long. V lost 1 base to trimming and J lost 4 bases, with 16 bases between them. The germline V gene encodes CDR1 SGHDT and CDR2 YYEEEE. The CDR3 region has the DNA TGTGCCAGCAGCTTGTTAATAGGGGTCTTAGCAGATACGCAGTATTTT. This translates into CASSLLIGVLADTQYF. The whole variable domain, filled in from reference TRBV5-6 and TRBJ2-3, reads DAGVTQSPTHLIKTRGQQVTLRCSPKSGHDTVSWYQQALGQGPQFIFQYYEEEERQRGNFPDRFSGHQFPNYSSELNVNALLLGDSALYLCASSLLIGVLADTQYFGPGTRLTVL.

The rearrangement uses TRBV5-1 and TRBJ1-5; TRBD1 agrees at 11 bases. Germline V gene sequence: CDR1 SGHRS, CDR2 YFSETQ. The J segment lost 9 bases and the V segment lost 5 bases, leaving 13 bases of the junction unmatched. This CDR3 region has 16 residues. CDR3 in DNA: TGCGCCAGCAGATCCGGGACAGGGGGGATTTTTGGGCCCCAGCATTTT. Translating gives CASRSGTGGIFGPQHF.

The sample holds many counts of this clonotype. CDR3 nucleotide sequence: TGTGCCAGCAGCGCGGAAAGGGGCAGAGAGACCCAGTACTTC. This gives the protein CASSAERGRETQYF. The rearrangement joins TRBV7-9 to TRBJ2-5, with a weak D call TRBD1 (5 bases). The CDR3 consists of 14 residues. V lost 5 bases and J lost 4, with 14 bases in between. CDR1 is SEHNR and CDR2 is FQNEAQ in the germline V gene (reference sequence).

The table lists this clonotype with a few counts. V is TRBV20-1 and J is TRBJ2-5, with 7 bases lining up with TRBD2. V dropped 0 bases and J dropped 7; count of bases not matched to a gene: 17. CDR3 length equals 17 residues. CDR1 is DFQATT and CDR2 is SNEGSKA in the germline V gene (reference sequence). This chain's CDR3 is CSARDPNLGLGAGTQYF. The CDR3 bases are TGCAGTGCTAGAGATCCTAATCTAGGACTAGGGGCTGGGACCCAGTACTTC.

The chain joins TRBV4-1 to TRBJ2-2, with TRBD1 identical over 8 bases. CDR1 and CDR2 (germline): MGHRA, YSYEKL. V gave up 3 bases and J gave up 1 base; unmatched junction bases: 4. CDR3 size: 16 residues. Here the CDR3 DNA reads TGCGCCAGCAGCCAGCCGACAGGGGTGAACACCGGGGAGCTGTTTTTT. Its translation: CASSQPTGVNTGELFF.

This clonotype was found many times. CDR3 loop: CASSLIPGPAGEKLFF. Here the CDR3 DNA reads TGTGCCAGCAGTCTAATTCCGGGACCCGCTGGTGAAAAACTGTTTTTT. The rearrangement links TRBV28 to TRBJ1-4, with D perhaps TRBD1 (5 bases). Germline CDR1 MDHEN, CDR2 SYDVKM. Trimming removed 5 bases at V and 7 bases at J, with 20 bases between. This CDR3 is 16 amino acids long.

J is TRBJ1-1 and V is TRBV5-1; 7 nucleotides align to TRBD1. CDR3 length: 17 residues. Looked up from germline, CDR1 is SGHRS and CDR2 is YFSETQ. V shed 0 bases and J 10 bases; nucleotides not matched to a gene: 18. This chain's CDR3 is CASSLVYGSQTGKGAFF. CDR3 DNA sequence: TGCGCCAGCAGCTTGGTTTACGGTTCGCAGACAGGGAAAGGAGCTTTCTTT.